The TCR beta chain described here comes from a study of T cells after somatic rescue of genetic block. This CDR3 spans 14 amino acids. The J segment lost 5 bases and the V segment lost 6 bases, leaving 6 bases of the junction unmatched. Germline assignment: CDR1 LNHDA and CDR2 SQIVND (reference sequence). The repertoire was sequenced with immunoSEQ multiplex PCR; TCRdb's copy has only in-frame clones and lacks some. This sample has approximately 78,000 clones; roughly 91% occur once, and the top ten carry about 3%. Sequenced input: peripheral blood mononuclear cells (PBMCs). The clonotype was recovered from a man in his thirties or forties. V is TRBV19 and J is TRBJ1-4, with 7 bases lining up with TRBD1. The CDR3 bases are TGTGCCAGTAGATGGACAGGTGCGAATGAAAAACTGTTTTTT. This gives the protein CASRWTGANEKLFF.